The clone carrying this T cell receptor beta chain was recorded only once. Its antigen is unknown. Clones were read by immunoSEQ multiplex PCR, and TCRdb kept only the in-frame ones, dropping some. The sample consists of 50,000 to 70,000 clones, 70% to 90% of them appearing once. With 5 bases removed from V and 4 bases from J, the gap between germline ends came to 14 bases. The CDR3 is 14 amino acids. The germline V gene encodes CDR1 SGHRS and CDR2 YFSETQ. This sample is part of a study of identifying expanded T cells in peripheral blood. Broader study findings: Technical replicates showed around 1.1 changed clones; two weeks roughly 16; four weeks 19.

The chain links TRBV5-1 to TRBJ2-3; D remains ambiguous. The sequence came from a person between 18 and 69 years old in good health. What was sequenced was blood. The CDR3 is CASSSETRADTQYF. The DNA for the CDR3 is TGCGCCAGCAGTTCTGAAACCCGGGCAGATACGCAGTATTTT.